This TCR beta chain appears in the sequencing data of a study of T cells in Graves' hyperthyroidism and ophthalmopathy. Study-wide results and limits: Among thyroid clonotypes expanded above 0.001, most also appeared in blood.

What was amplified from RNA transcripts were TCR beta CDR3 regions. With the HTBI primer set, the TCR CDR3 went through a first round of RT-PCR. TCRdb used MiXCR to reprocess the multiplex PCR reads, holding one entry per CDR3 protein. Among 600,000 to 900,000 distinct CDR3 sequences listed, roughly 17% were seen once. A remark on this clonotype: The antigen is unknown. One end of the junction does not line up with germline, which may come from a read error.

The CDR3 runs 16 residues. CDR1 and CDR2 from the germline V gene are SGHDT and YYEEEE. Sequencing was performed on blood. The V call is TRBV5-6, the J call TRBJ1-5; possibly TRBD1 for D (6 bases). The clonotype comes from a man between 18 and 35 years old with Graves' hyperthyroidism. The CDR3 is CATSLLTGGGDQPQHF. As DNA, the CDR3 is TGTGCCACCAGCCTCTTAACAGGAGGGGGGGATCAGCCCCAGCATTTT.